A single sample gave rise to the 14 T cell receptor beta chains below, sequenced in a study of blood T cell repertoires in COVID-19. Libraries were prepared by immunoSEQ multiplex PCR; TCRdb keeps only in-frame clonotypes and omits some of them. Of under 200,000 clones in the sample, over 60% were seen once. Sequencing input: peripheral blood. These receptor sequences come from a woman of 80 years or more with acute or convalescent COVID-19.

The J gene is TRBJ2-7, the V gene TRBV7-2; TRBD2 agrees at 10 bases. The CDR3 loop spans 15 amino acids. Germline V gene data show CDR1 as SGHTA and CDR2 as FQGNSA. Trimming took 4 bases from V and 7 from J; bases not matched to a gene: 10. The CDR3 reads CASSSTSGNAFEQYF. CDR3 in DNA: TGTGCCAGCAGCTCCACTAGCGGGAATGCCTTTGAGCAGTACTTC.

This clone has a handful of counts. The chain recombines TRBV6-1 with TRBJ1-1; the D gene is possibly TRBD1 (5 bases). This CDR3 is 15 amino acids long. Trimming removed 2 bases from V and 4 bases from J, with 14 bases in between. The germline gives CDR1 MNHNS, CDR2 SASEGT. CDR3 in amino acids: CASSEQGGIRTEAFF. The CDR3 region has the DNA TGTGCCAGCAGTGAACAGGGAGGAATCCGCACTGAAGCTTTCTTT.

This chain joins TRBV6-2 or TRBV6-3 and TRBJ1-2; 8 nucleotides match TRBD1. The CDR3 covers 13 residues. Germline loops: CDR1 MNHEY, CDR2 SVGEGT. V gave up 6 bases and J gave up 3 bases; unmatched junction bases: 3. CDR3 in DNA: TGTGCCAGCAGCACGGACAGGGACTATGGCTACACCTTC. Its translation: CASSTDRDYGYTF.

The rearrangement joins TRBV6-2 or TRBV6-3 to TRBJ1-1, with D possibly matching TRBD1 (5 bases). V gave up 6 bases and J gave up 4 bases, with 15 bases separating them. Germline CDR1 reads MNHEY; CDR2 reads SVGEGT. This CDR3 spans 14 amino acids. CDR3 protein: CASSSLAGGTEAFF. The CDR3, as DNA: TGTGCCAGCAGCTCCCTGGCCGGGGGCACTGAAGCTTTCTTT.

The chain links TRBV18 to TRBJ2-1, with 11 bases that match TRBD2. Germline values: CDR1 KGHSH, CDR2 LQKENI. The junction had 13 bases not matched to a gene; V was cut back by 6 bases and J by 9 bases. This CDR3 comprises 16 residues. This CDR3 is CASSGLTSGSSGEQFF. CDR3 sequence (DNA): TGTGCCAGCTCGGGGCTTACTAGCGGGAGTAGTGGTGAGCAGTTCTTC.

In nucleotides, the CDR3 is TGTGCCAGCAGCTTCCAGCGGGACCGACCGGATACGCAGTATTTT. Encoded protein: CASSFQRDRPDTQYF. The genes are TRBV7-3 and TRBJ2-3; TRBD2 agrees at 7 bases. This CDR3 has 15 amino acids. Germline V lookup: CDR1 SGHTA, CDR2 FQGTGA. The V gene end was trimmed by 3 bases and the J gene end by 6 bases; junction bases not matched to a gene: 9.

The chain links TRBV30 to TRBJ2-5, with D uncertain. With 2 bases removed from V and 2 bases from J, the gap between germline ends came to 12 bases. This CDR3 has 14 amino acids. The germline V gene has CDR1 GTSNPN and CDR2 SVGIG (reference sequence). The CDR3 loop is CAWSTTRQQETQYF. CDR3 nucleotides: TGTGCCTGGAGTACCACGAGGCAGCAAGAGACCCAGTACTTC.

V gene TRBV2 combines with J gene TRBJ1-5, with 7 bases that match TRBD1. The CDR3 is 14 residues long. The germline V gene has CDR1 SNHLY and CDR2 FYNNEI. J lost 5 bases, V lost 2 bases, and 3 bases had no gene match. The DNA of the CDR3 is TGTGCCAGCAGTGAACAGGGGGACGATCAGCCCCAGCATTTT. It specifies CASSEQGDDQPQHF.

This clone occurred a few times. The rearrangement joins TRBV6-1 to TRBJ1-2, with TRBD1 identical over 10 bases. V lost 4 bases, J lost 8 bases, and 16 bases stayed unmatched. This CDR3 is built from 17 residues. In germline, CDR1 is MNHNS, CDR2 SASEGT. The CDR3 DNA sequence: TGTGCCAGCAGTGCCCCGGGACAGGGGACGTTATCTCTAGGCTACACCTTC. This gives the protein CASSAPGQGTLSLGYTF.

V and J are TRBV7-3 and TRBJ2-7, with 12 bases aligning to TRBD1. CDR1 is SGHTA and CDR2 is FQGTGA in the germline V gene. V was pared by 4 bases and J by 5 bases, with 6 bases of the junction left unmatched. This CDR3 region has 15 residues. Here the CDR3 reads CASSSPGQGAHEQYF. DNA of the CDR3: TGTGCCAGCAGCTCCCCGGGACAGGGGGCCCACGAGCAGTACTTC. The variable domain in full, completed from reference TRBV7-3 and TRBJ2-7, reads GAGVSQTPSNKVTEKGKYVELRCDPISGHTALYWYRQSLGQGPEFLIYFQGTGAADDSGLPNDRFFAVRPEGSVSTLKIQRTERGDSAVYLCASSSPGQGAHEQYFGPGTRLTVT.

This clone showed up just once. This rearrangement joins TRBV9 to TRBJ2-5; 8 bases fit TRBD1. Losses at the gene ends were 4 bases for V and 5 bases for J; bases not matched to a gene: 7. This CDR3 spans 14 amino acids. Per germline, CDR1 SGDLS and CDR2 YYNGEE. CDR3 nucleotides: TGTGCCAGCAGCTATCCCGGGGACAGGGAGACCCAGTACTTC. Translation gives CASSYPGDRETQYF. Full variable domain (missing parts from reference TRBV9 and TRBJ2-5): DSGVTQTPKHLITATGQRVTLRCSPRSGDLSVYWYQQSLDQGLQFLIQYYNGEERAKGNILERFSAQQFPDLHSELNLSSLELGDSALYFCASSYPGDRETQYFGPGTRLLVL.

The V and J genes are TRBV5-8 and TRBJ1-1; D might be TRBD1 (6 bases). This CDR3 comprises 14 residues. CDR1 and CDR2 from the germline V gene are SGHTS and YDEGEE. The germline V and J ends were trimmed by 1 base and 6 bases, with 13 bases remaining between them. The CDR3: CASSLYRVDAEAFF. In DNA form, the CDR3 reads TGTGCCAGCAGCTTGTACAGGGTTGACGCTGAAGCTTTCTTT.

The chain combines TRBV7-8 with TRBJ1-1, with D perhaps TRBD1 (5 bases). The CDR3 runs 15 residues. The V gene lost 3 bases and the J gene lost 3 bases, with 14 bases spanning the gap. Germline values: CDR1 SGHVS, CDR2 FQNEAQ. In DNA, the CDR3 is TGTGCCAGCAGCTTCCGACTGGGCAGGGACACTGAAGCTTTCTTT. Its protein is CASSFRLGRDTEAFF.

J is TRBJ1-4 and V is TRBV27; a possible D gene is TRBD1 (5 bases). The CDR3 length is 17 residues. Germline V lookup: CDR1 MNHEY, CDR2 SMNVEV (reference sequence). V lost 4 bases and J lost 3, with 18 bases in between. The CDR3 sequence: CASSSVTFRDPNEKLFF. In DNA form, the CDR3 reads TGTGCCAGCAGTTCCGTCACTTTCAGGGATCCTAATGAAAAACTGTTTTTT.